The 13 T cell receptor beta chains in this list originate from one sample, sequenced in a study of lymphopenia after photon versus proton radiotherapy. The method was immunoSEQ multiplex PCR; TCRdb's version includes in-frame clones alone and lacks a portion of them. Among tens of thousands of clones listed, just over 90% were seen once. The material sequenced was peripheral blood, taken from a patient treated with photon-based radiotherapy. These receptors were taken from a woman in her 70s with pancreatic cancer.

The chain links TRBV9 to TRBJ2-7; 11 positions agree with TRBD1. CDR3 length: 15 amino acids. Germline CDR1 SGDLS, CDR2 YYNGEE. Trimming at V came to 4 bases and at J to 7 bases, leaving 10 bases not matched to a gene. The CDR3 reads CASSIGQGARGEQYF. CDR3 sequence (DNA): TGTGCCAGCAGCATCGGACAGGGGGCAAGGGGAGAGCAGTACTTC.

This chain links TRBV4-3 with TRBJ2-7; TRBD1 matches at 9 bases. Germline values: CDR1 LGHNA, CDR2 YSLEER. The CDR3 has 16 amino acids. V shed 1 base, J shed 2 bases, and the junction held 6 bases outside the gene matches. The CDR3: CASSQGDRVPTYEQYF. The CDR3 bases are TGCGCCAGCAGCCAAGGGGACAGGGTGCCGACCTACGAGCAGTACTTC.

This chain links TRBV29-1 with TRBJ2-3; D is ambiguous. The CDR3 covers 16 residues. Germline V gene sequence: CDR1 SQVTM, CDR2 ANQGSEA. V dropped 6 bases and J dropped 2 bases, with 21 bases sitting between them. The CDR3, as DNA: TGCAGCGTCGAAAGCGCTTACGATCGGGCCACAGATACGCAGTATTTT. Amino acids: CSVESAYDRATDTQYF.

This chain links TRBV2 with TRBJ2-1; no clear D gene. V dropped 7 bases and J dropped 0 bases, with 7 bases sitting between them. This CDR3 has 13 amino acids. Germline CDR1 is SNHLY and CDR2 is FYNNEI. The CDR3 spells CASTGSSYNEQFF. For the CDR3, the DNA is TGTGCCAGCACAGGCAGCTCCTACAATGAGCAGTTCTTC.

As DNA, the CDR3 is TGTGCCAGTAAAAGTGGGGGGGGCTCCTCGTCCGAGCAGTACTTC. Amino acids: CASKSGGGSSSEQYF. This chain links TRBV19 with TRBJ2-7, with D perhaps matching TRBD2 (7 bases). This CDR3 comprises 15 residues. The germline V gene has CDR1 LNHDA and CDR2 SQIVND (reference sequence). V dropped 7 bases and J dropped 6 bases, with 22 bases sitting between them.

V usage is TRBV9 and J usage is TRBJ1-3, with 8 nucleotides matching TRBD1. The CDR3 length is 14 residues. Losses at the gene ends were 3 bases for V and 4 bases for J; bases not matched to a gene: 3. The germline CDR1 and CDR2 sequences are SGDLS and YYNGEE. The chain's CDR3 is CASSAQGAGNTIYF. CDR3 nucleotides: TGTGCCAGCAGCGCCCAGGGGGCGGGAAACACCATATATTTT.

The CDR3 spells CSAAGADTQYF. The CDR3 DNA reads TGCAGTGCCGCAGGGGCAGATACGCAGTATTTT. The chain is built from TRBV20-1 and TRBJ2-3, with D possibly matching TRBD1 (6 bases). V lost 6 bases to trimming and J lost 4 bases, with 8 bases between them. In germline, CDR1 is DFQATT, CDR2 SNEGSKA (reference sequence). This CDR3 is 11 amino acids long.

This chain joins TRBV6-5 and TRBJ2-1; TRBD1 or TRBD2 may be the D gene (5 bases each). The CDR3 is made up of 15 amino acids. Germline CDR1 MNHEY, CDR2 SVGAGI. V lost 2 bases and J 2 bases, leaving 10 bases between the germline ends. CDR3 sequence (DNA): TGTGCCAGCAGTTACCGGGACCCTACCTACAATGAGCAGTTCTTC. Protein product: CASSYRDPTYNEQFF.

The chain joins TRBV4-2 to TRBJ2-7; D gene ambiguous. Germline loops: CDR1 LGHNA, CDR2 YNFKEQ. The V end was cut by 0 bases, the J end by 2 bases, with 14 bases between. The CDR3 has 16 residues. The chain's CDR3 is CASSQDRADPPYEQYF. The CDR3 nucleotides are TGTGCCAGCAGCCAAGATCGGGCGGATCCCCCCTACGAGCAGTACTTC.

The chain has TRBV21-1 and TRBJ2-3; no DNA check was done on the table's D call, TRBD1. TRBV21-1 is a pseudogene segment. The CDR3 has 17 residues. The CDR3 region has the DNA TGTGCCAGCAGCATTCAGGGCAGAAAGAAAAGCACAGATACGCAGTATTTT. It yields the protein CASSIQGRKKSTDTQYF.

The chain is built from TRBV7-2 and TRBJ1-1, with D unresolved. The germline gives CDR1 SGHTA, CDR2 FQGNSA. The V and J ends lost 2 bases and 0 bases respectively, with 10 bases between them. There are 15 residues in the CDR3. The CDR3: CASSLRPGMNTEAFF. CDR3 bases: TGTGCCAGCAGCTTAAGACCGGGCATGAACACTGAAGCTTTCTTT.

The count of this clone is one. The rearrangement uses TRBV7-6 and TRBJ2-5, with D perhaps matching TRBD1 or TRBD2 (5 bases each). This CDR3 has 13 amino acids. Germline V gene lookup returns CDR1 SGHVS and CDR2 FNYEAQ. V dropped 3 bases and J dropped 4 bases, with 9 bases sitting between them. The CDR3 loop reads CASSFPGTETQYF. The CDR3 DNA is TGTGCCAGCAGCTTCCCAGGGACAGAGACCCAGTACTTC.

The chain is built from TRBV5-1 and TRBJ2-7, with D perhaps matching TRBD2 (5 bases). Trimming pared 0 bases from V and 0 bases from J, leaving 7 bases between. CDR1 SGHRS and CDR2 YFSETQ come from the germline V gene. The CDR3 length is 14 residues. CDR3 region: CASSLEGSSYEQYF. The DNA for the CDR3 is TGCGCCAGCAGCTTGGAAGGGAGCTCCTACGAGCAGTACTTC.